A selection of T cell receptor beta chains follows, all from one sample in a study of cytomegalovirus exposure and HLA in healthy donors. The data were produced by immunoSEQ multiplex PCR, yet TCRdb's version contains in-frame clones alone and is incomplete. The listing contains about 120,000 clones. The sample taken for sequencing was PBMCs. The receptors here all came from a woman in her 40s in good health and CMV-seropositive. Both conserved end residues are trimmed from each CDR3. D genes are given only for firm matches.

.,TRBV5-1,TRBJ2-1,ASSLALGFNEQF
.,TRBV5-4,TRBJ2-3,ASSLRADTQY
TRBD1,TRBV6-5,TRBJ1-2,AGRDQGQGIYGYT
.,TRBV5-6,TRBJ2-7,ASSLASDGGPYEQY
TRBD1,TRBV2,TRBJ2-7,ASLGQDLLDEQY
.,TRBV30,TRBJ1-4,AWNPGRHTNEKLF
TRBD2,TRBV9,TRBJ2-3,ASSPRTSGRWSTDTQY
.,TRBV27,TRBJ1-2,ASSSRGGYGYT
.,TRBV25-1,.,ASLDRLSYEQY
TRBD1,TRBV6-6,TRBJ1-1,ASSYLDRGSTEAF
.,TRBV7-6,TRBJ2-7,ASSRAGTNYEQY
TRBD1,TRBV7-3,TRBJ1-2,ASSYTGGNGYT
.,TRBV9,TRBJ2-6,ASSDRLVHAGANVLT
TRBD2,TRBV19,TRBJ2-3,ASSISVLAGGDTQY
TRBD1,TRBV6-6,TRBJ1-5,ASSPGTGNQPQH
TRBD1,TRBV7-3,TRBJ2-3,ASSRDFGTGSSDTQY
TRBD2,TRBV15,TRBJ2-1,ATSRREGLDSYNEQF
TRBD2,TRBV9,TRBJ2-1,ASSVATGGRTSGRIFTYNEQF
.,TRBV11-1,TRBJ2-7,ASSLVGTKGLRRY
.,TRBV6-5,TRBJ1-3,ASSPEGNTIY
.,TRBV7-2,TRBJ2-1,ASSLGHTTYNEQF
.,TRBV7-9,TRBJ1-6,ARPPTYEGVDRPPLH
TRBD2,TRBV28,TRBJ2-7,ASRLSGGRYEQY
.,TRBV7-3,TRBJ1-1,ASSLGGPSEAF
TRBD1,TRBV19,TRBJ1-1,ASRTGQGLNTEAF
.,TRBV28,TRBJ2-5,ASSSRQTKTQY